The 30 T cell receptor beta chains below all came from one sample that was sequenced in a study of T-cell memory formation after mild COVID-19. TCRdb itself ran the 5' RACE reads through MiXCR, one entry per CDR3 protein. Of roughly 410,000 distinct CDR3 sequences listed, about 24% are singletons. The sequencing sample was made of PBMCs or a T cell subset sorted from them (not recorded which). Source of these receptors: an adult woman who had mild COVID-19 (a few samples of this study predate the infection). Cell type and time point are not known.

The chain combines TRBV6-5 with TRBJ2-7; 9 bases map to TRBD1. CDR1 is MNHEY and CDR2 is SVGAGI in the germline V gene. There are 14 residues in the CDR3. V was pared by 6 bases and J by 12 bases, with 15 bases of the junction left unmatched. The CDR3 protein is CASRQGARLGEGYF. The CDR3 DNA is TGTGCCAGCAGACAGGGGGCTCGCCTCGGAGAGGGGTACTTC.

This clonotype was counted many times. The J gene is TRBJ2-1, the V gene TRBV6-2 or TRBV6-3, with D possibly being TRBD2 (6 bases). Germline CDR1 MNHEY, CDR2 SVGEGT. This CDR3 contains 20 residues. Trimming removed 5 bases at V and 0 bases at J, with 26 bases between. CDR3 amino acids: CASSDLVAQNRGSSYNEQFF. Here the CDR3 DNA reads TGTGCCAGCAGTGACCTTGTCGCTCAGAATCGGGGGAGCTCCTACAATGAGCAGTTCTTC.

This clonotype appeared a single time. V usage is TRBV27 and J usage is TRBJ2-7; D may be TRBD1 (6 bases). CDR3 length equals 14 residues. Trimming left V 2 bases short and J 7 bases short, with 15 bases between. Germline V gives CDR1 MNHEY, CDR2 SMNVEV (reference sequence). DNA for the CDR3: TGTGCCAGCAGTTTAGTGGGGAACAGGGAGGAGCAGTACTTC. It is translated as CASSLVGNREEQYF.

CDR3 nucleotides: TGTGCCACCCTAACCCCCCATGACAAAAACATTCAGTACTTC. Translation: CATLTPHDKNIQYF. This rearrangement joins TRBV6-2 or TRBV6-3 to TRBJ2-4; D gene unclear. CDR3 size: 14 residues. CDR1 and CDR2 (germline): MNHEY, SVGEGT. Trimming removed 10 bases at V and 3 bases at J, with 16 bases between.

The chain joins TRBV5-1 to TRBJ1-1, with TRBD1 matching over 8 bases. With 3 bases clipped from V and 7 bases from J, the junction kept 8 bases outside the gene matches. Germline values: CDR1 SGHRS, CDR2 YFSETQ. CDR3 length: 14 residues. CDR3 sequence reads: CASSSRQGSGEAFF. DNA of the CDR3: TGCGCCAGCAGCTCCAGACAGGGGTCAGGTGAAGCTTTCTTT.

This clonotype was seen ten or more times. The V call is TRBV12-3 or TRBV12-4, the J call TRBJ1-1; no clear D. Trimming left V 5 bases short and J 1 base short, with 11 bases between. This CDR3 is built from 14 residues. The CDR3 loop reads CASSVRTENTEAFF. The CDR3 DNA sequence: TGTGCCAGCAGTGTTAGGACGGAGAACACTGAAGCTTTCTTT.

This clonotype was observed a handful of times. The rearrangement links TRBV9 to TRBJ2-3; 11 nucleotides match TRBD2. This CDR3 is 15 amino acids long. The germline gives CDR1 SGDLS, CDR2 YYNGEE. V shed 2 bases, J shed 6 bases, and the junction held 5 bases outside the gene matches. This CDR3 reads CASSVTSGAGDTQYF. CDR3 sequence (DNA): TGTGCCAGCAGCGTGACTAGCGGGGCAGGGGATACGCAGTATTTT.

This clonotype was detected only a few times. The rearrangement joins TRBV18 to TRBJ1-1; TRBD1 matches at 7 bases. Germline V gene data show CDR1 as KGHSH and CDR2 as LQKENI. The length of the CDR3 is 14 residues. J gave up 0 bases and V 3 bases, and 1 base lay outside the gene matches. The CDR3: CASSPTGLNTEAFF. DNA of the CDR3: TGTGCCAGCTCACCGACAGGGCTGAACACTGAAGCTTTCTTT. The full variable domain, its missing parts supplied by reference TRBV18 and TRBJ1-1, is NAGVMQNPRHLVRRRGQEARLRCSPMKGHSHVYWYRQLPEEGLKFMVYLQKENIIDESGMPKERFSAEFPKEGPSILRIQQVVRGDSAAYFCASSPTGLNTEAFFGQGTRLTVV.

The rearrangement links TRBV12-3 or TRBV12-4 to TRBJ2-1, with D uncertain. Trimming pared 5 bases from V and 8 bases from J, leaving 13 bases between. The CDR3 has 13 residues. This CDR3 reads CASSGLPGDEQFF. The CDR3 nucleotides are TGTGCCAGCAGTGGGCTCCCGGGTGATGAGCAGTTCTTC.

This clonotype appeared many times. The chain combines TRBV24-1 with TRBJ1-5; no clear D gene. Germline lookup yields CDR1 KGHDR and CDR2 SFDVKD. CDR3 length: 16 residues. Trimming removed 0 bases at V and 2 bases at J, with 10 bases between. The CDR3 DNA reads TGTGCCACCAGTGATTTGCGGAGGGAAGGCAATCAGCCCCAGCATTTT. Translated, it gives CATSDLRREGNQPQHF.

A few counts support this clonotype. The chain joins TRBV6-2 or TRBV6-3 to TRBJ2-2; D is uncertain. The germline V gene has CDR1 MNHEY and CDR2 SVGEGT. V dropped 2 bases and J dropped 1 base, with 5 bases sitting between them. There are 14 residues in the CDR3. The CDR3 DNA reads as TGTGCCAGCAGTTACACGGTGAACACCGGGGAGCTGTTTTTT. Protein product: CASSYTVNTGELFF.

For the CDR3, the DNA is TGTGCCAGCAGACTTACCCCTCGGACGGGTGGAAAAAACATTCAGTACTTC. Translated: CASRLTPRTGGKNIQYF. J is TRBJ2-4 and V is TRBV2; no clear D. The germline V gene encodes CDR1 SNHLY and CDR2 FYNNEI. The germline V and J ends were trimmed by 6 bases and 4 bases, with 22 bases remaining between them. The CDR3 has 17 residues. The entire variable domain, with the rest obtained from reference TRBV2 and TRBJ2-4, is as follows: EPEVTQTPSHQVTQMGQEVILRCVPISNHLYFYWYRQILGQKVEFLVSFYNNEISEKSEIFDDQFSVERPDGSNFTLKIRSTKLEDSAMYFCASRLTPRTGGKNIQYFGAGTRLSVL.

The chain is built from TRBV6-5 and TRBJ2-7, with D perhaps TRBD2 (6 bases). The germline V gene encodes CDR1 MNHEY and CDR2 SVGAGI. The CDR3 totals 14 residues. V was cut by 6 bases and J by 5 bases, with 17 bases left in between. The CDR3 DNA sequence: TGTGCCAGCAGGATCCGAGGGACTTCCGACGAGCAGTACTTC. This translates into CASRIRGTSDEQYF.

This clonotype occurred once. The DNA of the CDR3 is TGTGCCAGCAGCTACGACCGACCCTACGAGCAGTACTTC. It translates to CASSYDRPYEQYF. V gene TRBV7-2 combines with J gene TRBJ2-7, with no clear D. With 4 bases removed from V and 2 bases from J, the gap between germline ends came to 9 bases. Germline CDR1 reads SGHTA; CDR2 reads FQGNSA. The CDR3 runs 13 residues.

This clonotype was detected once. The chain recombines TRBV9 with TRBJ1-5; D is uncertain. V gave up 0 bases and J gave up 0 bases, with 7 bases separating them. CDR3 length equals 15 residues. The germline V gene encodes CDR1 SGDLS and CDR2 YYNGEE. The CDR3, as DNA: TGTGCCAGCAGCGTAGGTGGAATTAGCAATCAGCCCCAGCATTTT. As protein: CASSVGGISNQPQHF.

This clonotype has more than one count but fewer than ten. The rearrangement joins TRBV12-3 or TRBV12-4 to TRBJ2-1, with D unclear. V was pared by 4 bases and J by 7 bases, with 11 bases between. The CDR3 runs to 13 residues. CDR3 amino acids: CASSSTTWNEQFF. The CDR3 DNA is TGTGCCAGCAGTTCAACGACCTGGAATGAGCAGTTCTTC.

This chain connects TRBV18 to TRBJ1-1; D is uncertain. Trimming shortened V by 8 bases and J by 0 bases, and 7 bases separated the two germline ends. This CDR3 contains 12 residues. Germline values: CDR1 KGHSH, CDR2 LQKENI. The CDR3 reads CASQVMNTEAFF. For the CDR3, the DNA is TGTGCCAGCCAGGTTATGAACACTGAAGCTTTCTTT.

This clonotype has a handful of counts. The chain links TRBV7-8 to TRBJ1-5; no clear D gene. The CDR3 runs to 15 residues. V lost 3 bases and J lost 2, with 11 bases in between. Germline V lookup: CDR1 SGHVS, CDR2 FQNEAQ. CDR3 sequence reads: CASSFHRQGNQPQHF. Here the CDR3 DNA reads TGTGCCAGCAGCTTCCACAGACAAGGCAATCAGCCCCAGCATTTT.

This clonotype was detected only a few times. The gene calls are TRBV4-1 and TRBJ1-5, with D possibly being TRBD1 (5 bases). The CDR3 length is 19 residues. Germline loops: CDR1 MGHRA, CDR2 YSYEKL. The ends were cut back, 0 bases at V and 6 bases at J, with 24 bases in the middle. CDR3 sequence (DNA): TGCGCCAGCAGCCAAGAGGCTTTCGTGGGGCAGGGTGGAAGTCAGCCCCAGCATTTT. It specifies CASSQEAFVGQGGSQPQHF.

This clonotype has only a few counts. V usage is TRBV12-3 or TRBV12-4 and J usage is TRBJ2-3, with 9 bases that match TRBD2. This CDR3 region has 16 residues. The V segment lost 8 bases and the J segment 2 bases; nucleotides outside the gene matches: 11. Here the CDR3 DNA reads TGTGCCAGCGTCCTCGGGACTAGCAGAATCACAGATACGCAGTATTTT. It translates to CASVLGTSRITDTQYF.

The chain couples TRBV18 to TRBJ2-1; D is ambiguous. The V gene's germline CDR1 is KGHSH and CDR2 LQKENI. V was shortened by 3 bases and J by 5 bases, with 11 bases between the two germline ends. The CDR3 sequence is 14 residues long. CDR3 bases: TGTGCCAGCTCACCCGCCCTAACGGACAATGAGCAGTTCTTC. It specifies CASSPALTDNEQFF.

This rearrangement joins TRBV9 to TRBJ2-1, with D possibly TRBD2 on 6 matching bases. Germline CDR1 SGDLS, CDR2 YYNGEE. V was trimmed by 4 bases and J by 8 bases, leaving 19 bases between them. This CDR3 is 15 amino acids long. CDR3 protein: CASSSQDLGGDEQFF. For the CDR3, the DNA is TGTGCCAGCAGCAGCCAGGACCTGGGAGGAGATGAGCAGTTCTTC.

About this clonotype: Germline is not matched at one junction end, which may reflect a read error. This chain links TRBV2 with TRBJ1-4; tentatively, D is TRBD1 (6 bases). CDR1 and CDR2 (germline): SNHLY, FYNNEI. CDR3 size: 14 residues. As DNA, the CDR3 is TGTGCCACCAGGACAGACTCAACTAATGAAAAGCTGTTTTTT. Amino acids: CATRTDSTNEKLFF.

The rearrangement uses TRBV20-1 and TRBJ2-1, with 9 bases identical to TRBD2. This CDR3 is built from 13 residues. The germline V gene encodes CDR1 DFQATT and CDR2 SNEGSKA (reference sequence). V shed 3 bases and J 7 bases; nucleotides not matched to a gene: 4. The CDR3 DNA is TGCAGTGCTAGTTCTAGCGGGATTAATGAGCAGTTCTTC. This encodes CSASSSGINEQFF.

The table lists this clonotype with many counts. The chain combines TRBV12-3 or TRBV12-4 with TRBJ2-2; D not resolved. Trimming shortened V by 2 bases and J by 0 bases, and 7 bases separated the two germline ends. There are 15 residues in the CDR3. CDR3 DNA sequence: TGTGCCAGCAGTTTACGGCAGGCGAACACCGGGGAGCTGTTTTTT. This sequence encodes CASSLRQANTGELFF.

The chain combines TRBV3-1 with TRBJ2-5; 7 bases line up with TRBD2. This CDR3 is 12 amino acids long. Looked up from germline, CDR1 is LGHDT and CDR2 is YNNKEL (reference sequence). J lost 10 bases, V lost 5 bases, and 7 bases had no gene match. CDR3 amino acids: CASSATSLDQYF. In nucleotides, the CDR3 is TGTGCCAGCAGCGCGACTAGCCTAGACCAGTACTTC.

The CDR3 sequence is CASSQWGTSDGTDTQYF. CDR3 DNA: TGCGCCAGCAGCCAGTGGGGGACTAGCGACGGCACAGATACGCAGTATTTT. The V gene is TRBV4-1, the J gene TRBJ2-3; 10 nucleotides match TRBD2. CDR3 length: 17 residues. CDR1 is MGHRA, CDR2 YSYEKL, per germline. The ends lost 3 bases at V and 1 base at J; junction bases unmatched: 7.

The genes are TRBV9 and TRBJ2-2, with D tentatively TRBD1 or TRBD2 (5 bases each). Germline V gene sequence: CDR1 SGDLS, CDR2 YYNGEE. The CDR3 loop spans 14 amino acids. The ends were cut back, 7 bases at V and 0 bases at J, with 10 bases in the middle. The CDR3 region is CASEGTANTGELFF. CDR3 bases: TGTGCCAGCGAGGGGACCGCGAACACCGGGGAGCTGTTTTTT.

This clonotype was seen a few times. The chain carries TRBV6-2 or TRBV6-3 and TRBJ2-7; D perhaps matches TRBD2 (7 bases). The germline V gene has CDR1 MNHEY and CDR2 SVGEGT. V lost 7 bases, J lost 4 bases, and 11 bases lay in between. This CDR3 contains 12 residues. CDR3 in amino acids: CASMGGGYEQYF. The CDR3 DNA is TGTGCCAGCATGGGAGGGGGATACGAGCAGTACTTC.

This clonotype occurred a few times. The CDR3 loop reads CASSPAGWSEQFF. CDR3 sequence (DNA): TGTGCCAGCAGCCCTGCAGGGTGGAGTGAGCAGTTCTTC. The genes are TRBV7-9 and TRBJ2-1; D possibly corresponds to TRBD1 (5 bases). The germline V gene has CDR1 SEHNR and CDR2 FQNEAQ (reference sequence). The V end was cut by 5 bases, the J end by 9 bases, with 14 bases between. This CDR3 is built from 13 residues.